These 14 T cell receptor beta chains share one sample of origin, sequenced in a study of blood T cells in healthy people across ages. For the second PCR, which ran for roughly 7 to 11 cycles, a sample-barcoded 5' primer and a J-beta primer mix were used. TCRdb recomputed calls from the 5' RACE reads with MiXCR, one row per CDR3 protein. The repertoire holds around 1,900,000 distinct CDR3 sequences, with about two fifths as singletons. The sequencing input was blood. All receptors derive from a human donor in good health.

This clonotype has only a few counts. The CDR3 spells CATSGAGGLYNEQFF. In nucleotides, the CDR3 is TGTGCCACCAGTGGGGCGGGGGGGCTTTACAATGAGCAGTTCTTC. The gene calls are TRBV24-1 and TRBJ2-1; 9 positions agree with TRBD2. The CDR3 covers 15 residues. V shed 5 bases and J 4 bases; nucleotides not matched to a gene: 5. Germline CDR1 reads KGHDR; CDR2 reads SFDVKD.

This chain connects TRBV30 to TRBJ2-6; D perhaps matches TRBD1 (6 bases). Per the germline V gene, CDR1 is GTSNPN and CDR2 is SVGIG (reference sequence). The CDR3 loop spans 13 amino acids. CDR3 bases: TGTGCTGACTTACAGGGCCTTAGGGGACCCAGTACTTTC. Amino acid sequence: CADLQGLRGPSTF.

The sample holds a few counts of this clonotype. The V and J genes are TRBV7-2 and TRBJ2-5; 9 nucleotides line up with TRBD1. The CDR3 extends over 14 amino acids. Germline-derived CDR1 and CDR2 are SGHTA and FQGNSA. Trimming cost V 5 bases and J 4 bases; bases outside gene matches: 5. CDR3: CASSDRGTGETQYF. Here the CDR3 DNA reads TGTGCCAGCAGCGACAGGGGGACGGGAGAGACCCAGTACTTC.

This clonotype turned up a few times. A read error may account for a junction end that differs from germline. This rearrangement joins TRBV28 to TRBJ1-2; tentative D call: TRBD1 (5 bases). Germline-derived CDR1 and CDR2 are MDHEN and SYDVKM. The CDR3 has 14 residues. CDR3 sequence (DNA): TGTGCCGGCAGTTTAAACAGGCTAAGCTATGGCTACACCTTC. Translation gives CAGSLNRLSYGYTF.

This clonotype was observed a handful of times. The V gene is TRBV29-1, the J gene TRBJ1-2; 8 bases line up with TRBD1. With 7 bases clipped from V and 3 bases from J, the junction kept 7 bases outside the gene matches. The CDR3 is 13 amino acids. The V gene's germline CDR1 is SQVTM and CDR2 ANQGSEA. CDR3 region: CSASTGVYYGYTF. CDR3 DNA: TGCAGCGCCTCGACAGGGGTGTACTATGGCTACACCTTC.

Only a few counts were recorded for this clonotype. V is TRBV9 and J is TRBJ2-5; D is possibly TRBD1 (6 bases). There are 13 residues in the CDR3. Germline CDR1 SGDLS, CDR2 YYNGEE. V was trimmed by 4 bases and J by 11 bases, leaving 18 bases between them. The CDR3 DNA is TGTGCCAGCAGCCGTACAGGGATGTACGAACAGTACTTC. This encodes CASSRTGMYEQYF.

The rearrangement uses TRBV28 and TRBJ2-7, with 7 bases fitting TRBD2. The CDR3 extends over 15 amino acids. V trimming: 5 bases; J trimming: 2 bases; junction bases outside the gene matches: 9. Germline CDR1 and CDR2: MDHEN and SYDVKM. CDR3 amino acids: CASSPLAGVTYEQYF. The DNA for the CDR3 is TGTGCCAGCAGTCCCTTGGCGGGGGTCACCTACGAGCAGTACTTC.

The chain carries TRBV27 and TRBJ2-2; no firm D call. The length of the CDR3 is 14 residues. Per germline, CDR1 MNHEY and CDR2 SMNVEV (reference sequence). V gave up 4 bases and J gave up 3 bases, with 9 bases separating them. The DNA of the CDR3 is TGTGCCAGCAGTTGGGGTAGGGACACCGGGGAGCTGTTTTTT. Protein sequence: CASSWGRDTGELFF.

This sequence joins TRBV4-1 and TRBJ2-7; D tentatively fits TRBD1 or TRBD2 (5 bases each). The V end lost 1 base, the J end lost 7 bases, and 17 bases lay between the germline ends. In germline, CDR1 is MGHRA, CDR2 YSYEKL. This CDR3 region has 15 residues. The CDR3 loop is CASSQGTRNAGEQYF. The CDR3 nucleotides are TGCGCCAGCAGCCAAGGGACAAGAAATGCGGGTGAGCAGTACTTC.

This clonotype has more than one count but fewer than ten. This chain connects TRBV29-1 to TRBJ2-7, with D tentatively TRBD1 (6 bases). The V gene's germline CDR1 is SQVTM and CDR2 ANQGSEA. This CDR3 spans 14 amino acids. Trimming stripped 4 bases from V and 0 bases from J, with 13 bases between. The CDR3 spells CSVGGQPTSYEQYF. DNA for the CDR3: TGCAGCGTTGGGGGGCAGCCTACCTCCTACGAGCAGTACTTC.

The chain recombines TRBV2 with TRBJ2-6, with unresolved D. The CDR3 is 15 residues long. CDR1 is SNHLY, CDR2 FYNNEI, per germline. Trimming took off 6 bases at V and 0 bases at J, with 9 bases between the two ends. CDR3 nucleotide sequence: TGTGCCAGCAGGGCTCCGAACTCTGGGGCCAACGTCCTGACTTTC. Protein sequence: CASRAPNSGANVLTF.

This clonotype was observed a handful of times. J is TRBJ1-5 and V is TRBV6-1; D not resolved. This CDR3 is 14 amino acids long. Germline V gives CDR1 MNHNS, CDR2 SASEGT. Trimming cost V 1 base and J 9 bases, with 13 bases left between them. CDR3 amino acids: CASSEEYLPGPQHF. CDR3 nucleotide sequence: TGTGCCAGCAGTGAAGAATACTTACCAGGGCCCCAGCATTTT.

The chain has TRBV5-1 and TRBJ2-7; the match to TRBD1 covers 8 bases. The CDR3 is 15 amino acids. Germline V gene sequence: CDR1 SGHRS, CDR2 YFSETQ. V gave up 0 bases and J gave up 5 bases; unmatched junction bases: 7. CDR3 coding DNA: TGCGCCAGCAGCTTGGGGACAGGGAATATCGACGAGCAGTACTTC. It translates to CASSLGTGNIDEQYF.

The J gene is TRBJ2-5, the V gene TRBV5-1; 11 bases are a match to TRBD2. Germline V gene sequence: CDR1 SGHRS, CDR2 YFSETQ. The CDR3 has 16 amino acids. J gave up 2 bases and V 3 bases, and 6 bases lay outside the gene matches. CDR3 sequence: CASSSGLAAFQETQYF. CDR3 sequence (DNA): TGCGCCAGCAGCTCGGGACTAGCGGCTTTTCAAGAGACCCAGTACTTC.